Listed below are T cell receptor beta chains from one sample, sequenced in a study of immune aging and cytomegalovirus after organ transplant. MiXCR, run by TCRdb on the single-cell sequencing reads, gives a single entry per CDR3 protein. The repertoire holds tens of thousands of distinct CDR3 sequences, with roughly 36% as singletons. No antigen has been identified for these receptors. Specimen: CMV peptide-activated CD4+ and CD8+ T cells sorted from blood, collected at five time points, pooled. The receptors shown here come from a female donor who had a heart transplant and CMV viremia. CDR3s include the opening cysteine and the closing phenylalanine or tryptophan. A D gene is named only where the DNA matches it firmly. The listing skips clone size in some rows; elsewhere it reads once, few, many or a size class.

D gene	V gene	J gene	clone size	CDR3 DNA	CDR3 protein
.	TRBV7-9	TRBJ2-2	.	TGTGCCAGTGACCTTCGGACAGACCTGAGCACCGTGGAGCTGTTTTTT	CASDLRTDLSTVELFF
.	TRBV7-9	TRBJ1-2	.	TGTGCCAGCAGCTTAGATCGACGAGTAGCTAACTATGGCTACACCTTC	CASSLDRRVANYGYTF
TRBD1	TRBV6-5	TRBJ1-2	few	TGTGCCAGCAGATCAGACAGGGGTGGAGGCTACACCTTC	CASRSDRGGGYTF
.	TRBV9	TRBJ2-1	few	TGTGCCAGCAGCGTAGCACAGGCAGCACCCAATGAGCAGTTCTTC	CASSVAQAAPNEQFF
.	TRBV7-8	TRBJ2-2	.	TGTGCCAGCAGCTTTTTCCCAAACACCGGGGAGCTGTCTTTT	CASSFFPNTGELSF
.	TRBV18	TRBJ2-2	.	TGCGCCAGCTCACCGATGGGGCGACACGGGGAGCCGTTTTTT	CASSPMGRHGEPFF
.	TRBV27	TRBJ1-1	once	TGTGCCAGCAGTTTAGACGCCGGGATTGAAGCTTTCTTT	CASSLDAGIEAFF
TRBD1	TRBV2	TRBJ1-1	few	TGTGCCAGCATGGAGGAACAGGGGTCGAACACTGAAGCTTTCTTT	CASMEEQGSNTEAFF
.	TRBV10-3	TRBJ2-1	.	TGTGCCATCAGTCAACGCGGGGGCCTCGCCTACAATGAGCAGTTCTTC	CAISQRGGLAYNEQFF
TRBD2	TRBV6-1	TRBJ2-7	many	TGTGCCAGTCAGCGGGAGGGTTACGAGCAGTACTTC	CASQREGYEQYF
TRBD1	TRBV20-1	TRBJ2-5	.	TGCGGTGCTAGAGATATTTCTCCCGACAGGGGGCGATCAGAGGCCCTGTACTTC	CGARDISPDRGRSEALYF
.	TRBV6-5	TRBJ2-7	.	TGTGCCAGCAGTTACGGGTTAGCGACCGAGCAGTACTTC	CASSYGLATEQYF
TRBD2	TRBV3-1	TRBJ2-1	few	TGTGCCAGCAGCCAGGGGATGACTAGCGGAGACCTCCCGAGCTCCTACAATGAGCAGTTCTTC	CASSQGMTSGDLPSSYNEQFF
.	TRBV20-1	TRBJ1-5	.	TGCAGTGCTAGGGCCCCCGACATGCATCAGCCCCAGCATTTT	CSARAPDMHQPQHF
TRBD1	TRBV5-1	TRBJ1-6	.	TGCGCCAGCTCCCGAAGGGGGCCCTTCTCCCATAATTCATCCCTCCACTTT	CASSRRGPFSHNSSLHF
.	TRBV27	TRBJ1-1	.	TGTGCCAGCAGCCCCCACGGGGGGAGCATCACTGAGGCTTTCTTT	CASSPHGGSITEAFF
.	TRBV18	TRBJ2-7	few	TGTGCCAGCTCCAGTGGTGCGGCGAGCTCCTACGAGCAGTACTTC	CASSSGAASSYEQYF
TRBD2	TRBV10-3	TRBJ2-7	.	TGTGCCATCAGTCTAGCGGGAGGCGAGCAGTACTTC	CAISLAGGEQYF
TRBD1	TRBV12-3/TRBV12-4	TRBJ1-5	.	TGTGCCAGCAGTCGCGAGACAGGGGGATATCAGCCCCAGCATTTT	CASSRETGGYQPQHF
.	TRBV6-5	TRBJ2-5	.	TGTGCCAGTTCCGGACGCCATGGGAGAGAGACCCAGTACTTC	CASSGRHGRETQYF
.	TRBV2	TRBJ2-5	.	TGTGCCAGCAGTGTTGAGACCCAGTACTTC	CASSVETQYF
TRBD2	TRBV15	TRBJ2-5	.	TGTGCCACCAGCAGTGGGGGGGTCGAGACCCAGTACTTC	CATSSGGVETQYF
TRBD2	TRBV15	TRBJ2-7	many	TGTGCCACCAGCAGAGGCGGCGGGAGCTCCTACGAGCAGTACTTC	CATSRGGGSSYEQYF
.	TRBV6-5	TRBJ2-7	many	TGTGCCAGCAGGTTTAGGGTCTTGTTTGGGCAGGACTTC	CASRFRVLFGQDF
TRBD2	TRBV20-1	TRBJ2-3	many	TGCAGTGCGCACAGCGGTGCCCTCGGGGGGACGCAGTATTTT	CSAHSGALGGTQYF
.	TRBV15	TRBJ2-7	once	TGTGCCACCAGCAGAGATCCCGGCAGGGGCCCCGACGAGCAGTACTTC	CATSRDPGRGPDEQYF
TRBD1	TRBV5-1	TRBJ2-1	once	TGCGCCAGCAGCTTGTTTGTAGGATCAGGACAGGCCAACAATGAGCAGTTCTTC	CASSLFVGSGQANNEQFF
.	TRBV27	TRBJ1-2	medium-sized	TGTGCCAGCAGTTTAAGTAAGGGCAACTATGGCTACACCTTC	CASSLSKGNYGYTF
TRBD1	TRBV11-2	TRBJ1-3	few	TGTGCCAGCAGCTTCTTGGGACAGGGAAGCTCTGGAAACACCATATATTTT	CASSFLGQGSSGNTIYF
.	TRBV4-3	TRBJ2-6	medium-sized	TGTGCCAGCAGCCAAGATGACTTGGGCTCTGGGGCCAACGTCCTGACTTTC	CASSQDDLGSGANVLTF
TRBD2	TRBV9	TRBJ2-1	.	TGTGCCAGCAGCTCTCCCGTCTCTAGCGGAAGGAGACGGGATGAGCGGTTCTTC	CASSSPVSSGRRRDERFF
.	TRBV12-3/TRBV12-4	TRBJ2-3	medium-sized	TGTGCCAGCAGTTTATATGGCAGTGGGTCGTCAGATACGCAGTATTTT	CASSLYGSGSSDTQYF
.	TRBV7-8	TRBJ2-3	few	TGTGCCAGCAGCTTAGCGGACGGATTGACAGATACGCAGTATTTT	CASSLADGLTDTQYF
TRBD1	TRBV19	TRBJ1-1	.	TGTGCCAGTAGTCCTAGGGCAGGGGGCCTGGAGGGTACTGGAGTTTTCTTT	CASSPRAGGLEGTGVFF
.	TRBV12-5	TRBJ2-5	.	TGTGCTAGTGGTCCCTCGGGGGAGAAGACCCAGTACTTC	CASGPSGEKTQYF
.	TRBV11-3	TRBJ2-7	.	TGTGCCAGCAGCTTATTCAATGCCGGCGAGCAGTACTTC	CASSLFNAGEQYF
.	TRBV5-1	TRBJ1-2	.	TGCGCCAGCAGCTTGGCCGACGGAAACTATGGCTACACCTTC	CASSLADGNYGYTF
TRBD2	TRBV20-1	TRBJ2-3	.	TGCAGTGCTAGAGGGCCTGTGGCTAGCGGGAGGCTCGGCGGCACAGACACGCAGTATTTT	CSARGPVASGRLGGTDTQYF
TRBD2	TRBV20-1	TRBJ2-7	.	TGCAGTTCTAGAGGGAGGGGCGAGCAGTACTTC	CSSRGRGEQYF
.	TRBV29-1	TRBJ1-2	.	TGCAGCGTGGACGGCCCAAACGAGGGAGGCTACACCTTC	CSVDGPNEGGYTF